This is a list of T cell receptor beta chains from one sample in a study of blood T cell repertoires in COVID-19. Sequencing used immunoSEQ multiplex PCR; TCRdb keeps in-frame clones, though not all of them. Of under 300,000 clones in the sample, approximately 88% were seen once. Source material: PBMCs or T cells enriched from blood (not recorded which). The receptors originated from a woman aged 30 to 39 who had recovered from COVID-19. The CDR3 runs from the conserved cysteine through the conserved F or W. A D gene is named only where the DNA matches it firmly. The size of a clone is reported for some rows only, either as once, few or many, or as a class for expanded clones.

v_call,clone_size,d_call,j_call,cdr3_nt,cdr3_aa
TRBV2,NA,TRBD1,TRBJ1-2,TGTGCCAGCATCTTGAGGGGTGGAGGACAGGGATCGTCGCCGCGCTATGGCTACACCTTC,CASILRGGGQGSSPRYGYTF
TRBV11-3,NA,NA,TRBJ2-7,TGTGCCAGCAGCTTAGGACAAATGGACGAGCAGTACTTC,CASSLGQMDEQYF
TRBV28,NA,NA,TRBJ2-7,TGTGCCAGCACTTCGGGGTTAATCGGCCGCTCCTACGAGCAGTACTTC,CASTSGLIGRSYEQYF
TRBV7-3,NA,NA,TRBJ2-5,TGTGCCAGCAGCTTGGGGATCCAGGGATTACAAGAGACCCAGTACTTC,CASSLGIQGLQETQYF
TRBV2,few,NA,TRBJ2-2,TGTGCCAGCAGTAGTGTACCACAGGGCCCCACGACGAACACCGGGGAGCTGTTTTTT,CASSSVPQGPTTNTGELFF
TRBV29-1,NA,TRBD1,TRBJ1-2,TGCAGCGTTGTTTTGCCTCCAGGGGGAGTTAACTATGGCTACACCTTC,CSVVLPPGGVNYGYTF
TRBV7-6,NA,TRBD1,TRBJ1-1,TGTGCCAGCAGCTTAGAGGGGGCAGGGTTCGGCGAAAGAGCTTTCTTT,CASSLEGAGFGERAFF
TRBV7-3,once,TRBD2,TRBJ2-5,TGTGCCAGCAGCCCGAGCGGGGGTGAGACCCAGTACTTC,CASSPSGGETQYF
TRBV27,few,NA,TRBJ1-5,TGTGCCAGCAGTATCTCTCCCAATCAGCCCCAGCATTTT,CASSISPNQPQHF
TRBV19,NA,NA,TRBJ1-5,TGTGCCAGTAGCCTCAGGGGATCGGGGAGTTATAGCAATCAGCCCCAGCATTTT,CASSLRGSGSYSNQPQHF
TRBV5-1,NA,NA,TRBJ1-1,TGCGCCAGCAGCTTGAAGGCTGAGGGAAATTCGGCTTTCTTT,CASSLKAEGNSAFF
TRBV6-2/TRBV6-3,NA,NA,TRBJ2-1,TGTGCCAGCAGTCTACAGGTCAATGAGCAGTTCTTC,CASSLQVNEQFF
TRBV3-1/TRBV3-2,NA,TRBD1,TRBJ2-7,TGTGCCAGCCGGGACAGCGCAAGCTCCTACGAGCAGTACTTC,CASRDSASSYEQYF
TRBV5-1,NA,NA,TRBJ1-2,TGCGCCAGCAGCTTGGGGCAACATAACTATGGCTACACCTTC,CASSLGQHNYGYTF
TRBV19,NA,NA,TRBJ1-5,TGTGCCAGTAGTAACCGGGACACCTCCCATCAGCCCCAGCATTTT,CASSNRDTSHQPQHF
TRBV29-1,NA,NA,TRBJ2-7,TGCAGCGTTGGACTTCATCTGTCTTACGAGCAGTACTTC,CSVGLHLSYEQYF
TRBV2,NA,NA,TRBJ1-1,TGTGCCAGCAGTGTGAGGCCCCCCGAAGATTTCTTT,CASSVRPPEDFF
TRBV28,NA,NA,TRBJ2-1,TGTGCCAGCAGTTTCGAGACTAATGTACTGTTCTTC,CASSFETNVLFF
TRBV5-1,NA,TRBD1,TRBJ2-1,TGCGCCAGCAGCGATCTACAGGGGTTAGAGTACTACAATGAGCAGTTCTTC,CASSDLQGLEYYNEQFF
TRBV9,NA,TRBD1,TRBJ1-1,TGTGCCAGCAGCACACGGGGACAGGCGCGGTCAGACACTGAAGCTTTCTTT,CASSTRGQARSDTEAFF
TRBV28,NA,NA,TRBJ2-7,TGTATGGGGCATTACGAGCAGTACTTC,CMGHYEQYF
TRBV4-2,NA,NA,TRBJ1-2,TGTGCCAGCAGCCCAAGTTCACAGGGCGGTTATGGCTACACCTTC,CASSPSSQGGYGYTF
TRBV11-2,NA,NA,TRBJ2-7,TGTGCCAGCAGCCCCCACTCCGAGCAGTACTTC,CASSPHSEQYF
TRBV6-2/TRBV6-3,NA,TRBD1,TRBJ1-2,TGTGCCAGCAGTCCCCCCACCGACAGGGTCTATGGCTACACCTTC,CASSPPTDRVYGYTF
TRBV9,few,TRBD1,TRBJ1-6,TGTGCCAGCAGCTCAGGGGACAGAGATAATTCACCCCTCCACTTT,CASSSGDRDNSPLHF